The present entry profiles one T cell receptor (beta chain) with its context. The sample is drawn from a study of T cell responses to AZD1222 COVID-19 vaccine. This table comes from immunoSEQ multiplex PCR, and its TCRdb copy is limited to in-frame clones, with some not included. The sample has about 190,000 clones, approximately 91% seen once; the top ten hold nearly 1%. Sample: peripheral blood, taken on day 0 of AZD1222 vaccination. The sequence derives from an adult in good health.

The CDR3 nucleotides read TGTGCCAGCGGCGTGTTGGGTATGGGCAAAAACATTCAGTACTTC. Encoded protein: CASGVLGMGKNIQYF. The chain uses TRBV5-4 and TRBJ2-4; no clear D. Trimming left V 7 bases short and J 3 bases short, with 17 bases between. Looked up from germline, CDR1 is SGHNT and CDR2 is YYREEE (reference sequence). The CDR3 contains 15 residues.